The clone carrying this TCR beta chain was picked up many times. Antigen: not known. CDR1 SGHVS and CDR2 FQNEAQ come from the germline V gene. With 2 bases removed from V and 2 bases from J, the gap between germline ends came to 10 bases. CDR3 size: 14 residues. Unique molecular identifiers were incorporated into the prepared TCRbeta library. TCRdb itself ran the PCR reads through MiXCR, one entry per CDR3 protein. The sample records 250,000 to 300,000 distinct CDR3 sequences, around a tenth being singletons. This sample is part of a study of T-cell reconstitution after alpha-beta-depleted transplantation in children. General study results and limits: One year post-transplant, T-cell counts and diversity were largely derived from T cells produced anew.

The starting material was PBMCs, obtained before TCRalphabeta/CD19-depleted stem cell transplant. This chain joins TRBV7-8 and TRBJ2-7; the D gene is possibly TRBD1 (6 bases). This receptor was obtained from a boy under two years old with acute myeloid leukemia, due to receive a stem cell transplant. CDR3 sequence: CASSLIAGAYEQYF. The CDR3 DNA reads as TGTGCCAGCAGCTTAATCGCAGGGGCCTACGAGCAGTACTTC.